This TCR beta chain was documented in a study of blood T cell repertoires in COVID-19. Germline CDR1 and CDR2: ENHRY and SYGVKD. This CDR3 is built from 15 residues. Trimming cost V 0 bases and J 6 bases, with 12 bases left between them. The data were produced by immunoSEQ multiplex PCR, yet TCRdb's version contains in-frame clones alone and is incomplete. The repertoire includes 90,000 or so clones, 90% of them detected once, and about 4.3% sits in the top ten. The chain carries TRBV10-3 and TRBJ2-1; no firm D call. The sample taken for sequencing was peripheral blood. The sequence was obtained from a woman aged 80 or over with active or convalescent COVID-19. CDR3 DNA: TGTGCCATCAGTGAGTCGACTCGTTTGCTCAATGAGCAGTTCTTC. This sequence encodes CAISESTRLLNEQFF.